One sample yielded the 8 T cell receptor beta chains listed below, sequenced in a study of blood T cell repertoires in COVID-19. Assay used: immunoSEQ multiplex PCR; TCRdb lists only in-frame clones, some missing. The sample carries fewer than 250,000 clones, about 88% recorded once. Sequenced sample: peripheral blood. These TCRs come from a woman between 35 and 50 years old with acute or convalescent COVID-19.

The chain is built from TRBV9 and TRBJ1-6; 8 positions agree with TRBD1. With 4 bases clipped from V and 1 base from J, the junction kept 4 bases outside the gene matches. This CDR3 region has 16 residues. Germline V gene lookup returns CDR1 SGDLS and CDR2 YYNGEE. CDR3 amino acids: CASSSQGVSYNSPLHF. In DNA form, the CDR3 reads TGTGCCAGCAGCTCACAGGGGGTATCCTATAATTCACCCCTCCACTTT.

This clone was seen a handful of times. CDR3 sequence (DNA): TGCGCCAGCAGCTCAGGACAGACTAGCACAGATACGCAGTATTTT. It yields the protein CASSSGQTSTDTQYF. The chain couples TRBV5-1 to TRBJ2-3; D may be TRBD1 (6 bases). V lost 3 bases and J 0 bases, leaving 11 bases between the germline ends. Germline V CDR1 and CDR2: SGHRS, YFSETQ. The CDR3 runs to 15 residues.

The genes are TRBV7-8 and TRBJ1-3; D not resolved. The V gene's germline CDR1 is SGHVS and CDR2 FQNEAQ. CDR3 size: 13 residues. The V gene lost 8 bases and the J gene lost 3 bases, with 11 bases spanning the gap. CDR3 bases: TGTGCCAGCTCGAGGGTGATTGGAAACACCATATATTTT. Its protein is CASSRVIGNTIYF.

The gene calls are TRBV21-1 and TRBJ2-7; the D call TRBD2 from the table was never checked on the DNA. TRBV21-1 is deemed a pseudogene. The CDR3 runs to 13 residues. The CDR3 DNA follows: TGTGCCAGCAGCAAGGGGGGACGGTACGAGCAGTACGTC. Amino acids: CASSKGGRYEQYV.

V and J are TRBV13 and TRBJ1-3, with D unclear. CDR1 is PRHDT and CDR2 is FYEKMQ in the germline V gene (reference sequence). The CDR3 covers 14 residues. The germline V and J ends were trimmed by 3 bases and 2 bases, with 8 bases remaining between them. CDR3 nucleotide sequence: TGTGCCAGCAGCTTCTTTTCTCCTGGAAACACCATATATTTT. Protein sequence: CASSFFSPGNTIYF.

This rearrangement joins TRBV2 to TRBJ1-2, with D possibly TRBD1 on 5 matching bases. The V end was cut by 2 bases, the J end by 5 bases, with 21 bases between. The length of the CDR3 is 17 residues. Germline loops: CDR1 SNHLY, CDR2 FYNNEI. DNA of the CDR3: TGTGCCAGCAGTGAATGGGGGGAAAAGTGGGGCTATTATGGCTACACCTTC. This codes for CASSEWGEKWGYYGYTF.

J is TRBJ1-2 and V is TRBV9; D ambiguous. V gave up 3 bases and J gave up 4 bases, with 13 bases separating them. CDR1 is SGDLS, CDR2 YYNGEE, per germline. The CDR3 is made up of 14 amino acids. The CDR3 DNA reads as TGTGCCAGCAGCGCCGACGGCGGGGTCTATGGCTACACCTTC. As protein: CASSADGGVYGYTF.

The CDR3 DNA follows: TGTGCCAGCACATGGACCGGGGACTACGAGCAGTACGTC. This sequence encodes CASTWTGDYEQYV. This rearrangement joins TRBV5-8 to TRBJ2-7; possible D gene TRBD2, 5 bases. The germline V gene encodes CDR1 SGHTS and CDR2 YDEGEE. V lost 6 bases, J lost 3 bases, and 13 bases lay in between. There are 13 residues in the CDR3.